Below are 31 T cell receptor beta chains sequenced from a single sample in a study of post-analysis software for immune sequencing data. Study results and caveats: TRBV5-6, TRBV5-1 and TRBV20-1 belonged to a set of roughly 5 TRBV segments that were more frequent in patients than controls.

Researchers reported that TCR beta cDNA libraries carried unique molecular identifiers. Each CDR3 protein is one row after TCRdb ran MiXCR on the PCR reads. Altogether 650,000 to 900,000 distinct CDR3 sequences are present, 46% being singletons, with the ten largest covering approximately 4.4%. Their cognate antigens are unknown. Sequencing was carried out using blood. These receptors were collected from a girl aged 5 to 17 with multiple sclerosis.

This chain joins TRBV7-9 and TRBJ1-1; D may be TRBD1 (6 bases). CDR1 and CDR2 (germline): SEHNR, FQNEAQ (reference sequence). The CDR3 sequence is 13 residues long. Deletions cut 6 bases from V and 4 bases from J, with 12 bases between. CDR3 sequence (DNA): TGTGCCAGCAGAGCCAGGGGAATCACTGAAGCTTTCTTT. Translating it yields CASRARGITEAFF.

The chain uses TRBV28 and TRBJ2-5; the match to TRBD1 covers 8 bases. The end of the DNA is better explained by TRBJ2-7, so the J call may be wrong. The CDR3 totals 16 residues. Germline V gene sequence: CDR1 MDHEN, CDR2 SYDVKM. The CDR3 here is CASSVLSQGAIDEQYF. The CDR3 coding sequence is TGTGCCAGCAGTGTTCTTTCGCAGGGGGCTATCGACGAGCAGTACTTC.

In DNA, the CDR3 is TGTGCCACCGGCCCGAGGGGTCCAACTAATGAAAAACTGTTTTTT. It codes for CATGPRGPTNEKLFF. The chain is built from TRBV15 and TRBJ1-4; weak D call: TRBD1 (5 bases). CDR3 length: 15 residues. Trimming pared 8 bases from V and 0 bases from J, leaving 13 bases between. CDR1 LNHNV and CDR2 YYDKDF come from the germline V gene (reference sequence).

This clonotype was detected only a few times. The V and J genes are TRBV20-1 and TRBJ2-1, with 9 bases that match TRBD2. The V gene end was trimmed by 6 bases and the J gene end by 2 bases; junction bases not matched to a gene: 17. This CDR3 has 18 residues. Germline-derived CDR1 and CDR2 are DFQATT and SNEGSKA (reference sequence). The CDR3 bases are TGCAGTGCCGGGGGGTACAGGCAGGCTAGCGGGGCCTACAATGAGCAGTTCTTC. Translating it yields CSAGGYRQASGAYNEQFF.

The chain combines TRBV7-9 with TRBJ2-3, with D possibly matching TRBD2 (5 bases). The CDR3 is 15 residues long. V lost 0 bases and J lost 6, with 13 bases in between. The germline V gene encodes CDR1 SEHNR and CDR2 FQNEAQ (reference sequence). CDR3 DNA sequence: TGTGCCAGCAGCTTAGCGGGTACGGGGTTGGATACGCAGTATTTT. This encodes CASSLAGTGLDTQYF.

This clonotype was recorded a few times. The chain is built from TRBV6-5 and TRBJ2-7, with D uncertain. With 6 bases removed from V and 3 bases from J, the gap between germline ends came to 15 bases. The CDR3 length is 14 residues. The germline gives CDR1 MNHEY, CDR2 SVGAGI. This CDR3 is CASSPSPDHYEQYF. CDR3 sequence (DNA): TGTGCCAGCAGCCCTTCCCCTGACCACTACGAGCAGTACTTC.

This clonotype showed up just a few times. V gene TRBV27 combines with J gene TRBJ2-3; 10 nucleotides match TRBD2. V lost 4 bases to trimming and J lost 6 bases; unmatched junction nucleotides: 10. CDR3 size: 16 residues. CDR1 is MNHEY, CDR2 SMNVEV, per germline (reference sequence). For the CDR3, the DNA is TGTGCCAGCAGTTCAAGCCTAGCGGGAGCTAGTGATACGCAGTATTTT. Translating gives CASSSSLAGASDTQYF.

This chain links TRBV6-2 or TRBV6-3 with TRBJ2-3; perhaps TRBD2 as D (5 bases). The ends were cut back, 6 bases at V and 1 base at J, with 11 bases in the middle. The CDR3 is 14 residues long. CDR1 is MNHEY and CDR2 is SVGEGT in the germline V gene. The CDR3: CASREEAGTDTQYF. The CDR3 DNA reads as TGTGCCAGCAGAGAGGAGGCGGGCACAGATACGCAGTATTTT.

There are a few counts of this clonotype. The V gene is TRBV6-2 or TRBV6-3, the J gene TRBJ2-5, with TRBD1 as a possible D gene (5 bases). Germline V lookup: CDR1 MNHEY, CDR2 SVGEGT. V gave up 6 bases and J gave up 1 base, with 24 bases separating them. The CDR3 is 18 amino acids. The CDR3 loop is CASSPNPAGKVRQETQYF. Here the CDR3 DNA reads TGTGCCAGCAGCCCTAACCCCGCAGGGAAAGTTCGCCAAGAGACCCAGTACTTC.

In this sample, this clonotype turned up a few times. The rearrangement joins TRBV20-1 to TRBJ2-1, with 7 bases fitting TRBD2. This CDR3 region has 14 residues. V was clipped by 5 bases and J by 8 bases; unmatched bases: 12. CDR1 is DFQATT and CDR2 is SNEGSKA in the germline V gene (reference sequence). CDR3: CSASRPGLCHEQFF. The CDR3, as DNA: TGCAGTGCTTCCCGGCCGGGACTATGCCATGAGCAGTTCTTC.

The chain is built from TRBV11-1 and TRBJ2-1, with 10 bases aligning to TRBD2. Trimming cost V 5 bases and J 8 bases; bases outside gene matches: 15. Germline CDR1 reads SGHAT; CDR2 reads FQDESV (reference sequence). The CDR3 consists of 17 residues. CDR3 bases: TGTGCCAGCAGCCAATGGGAGTCTAGCGGGAGTTGGGATGAGCAGTTCTTC. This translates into CASSQWESSGSWDEQFF.

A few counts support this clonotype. CDR3 sequence reads: CASSSRTGYSYEQYF. CDR3 sequence (DNA): TGTGCCAGCAGTAGTCGGACAGGTTACTCCTACGAGCAGTACTTC. This chain uses TRBV27 with TRBJ2-7, with 7 nucleotides matching TRBD1. The length of the CDR3 is 15 residues. Losses at the gene ends were 5 bases for V and 0 bases for J; bases not matched to a gene: 7. Germline CDR1 reads MNHEY; CDR2 reads SMNVEV (reference sequence).

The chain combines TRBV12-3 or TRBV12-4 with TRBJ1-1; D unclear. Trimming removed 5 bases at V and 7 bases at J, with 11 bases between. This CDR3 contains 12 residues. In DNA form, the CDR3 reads TGTGCCAGCAGTCCCACCCTTGATGAAGCTTTCTTT. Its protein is CASSPTLDEAFF.

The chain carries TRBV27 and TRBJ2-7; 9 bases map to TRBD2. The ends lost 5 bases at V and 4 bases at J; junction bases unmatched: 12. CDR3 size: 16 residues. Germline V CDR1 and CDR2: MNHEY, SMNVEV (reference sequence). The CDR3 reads CASSRLPGLAQYEQYF. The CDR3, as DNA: TGTGCCAGCAGTCGGCTCCCGGGACTAGCACAGTACGAGCAGTACTTC.

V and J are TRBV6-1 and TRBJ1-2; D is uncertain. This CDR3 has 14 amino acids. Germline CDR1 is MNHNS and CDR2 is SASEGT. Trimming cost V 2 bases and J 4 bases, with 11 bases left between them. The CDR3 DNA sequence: TGTGCCAGCAGTGAATACGGCCAATCCTATGGCTACACCTTC. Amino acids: CASSEYGQSYGYTF.

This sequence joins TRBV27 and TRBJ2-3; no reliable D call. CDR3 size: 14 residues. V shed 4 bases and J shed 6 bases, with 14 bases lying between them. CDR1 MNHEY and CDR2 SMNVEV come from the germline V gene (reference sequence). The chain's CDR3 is CASSSPGWADTQYF. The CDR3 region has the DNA TGTGCCAGCAGTTCCCCGGGTTGGGCGGATACGCAGTATTTT.

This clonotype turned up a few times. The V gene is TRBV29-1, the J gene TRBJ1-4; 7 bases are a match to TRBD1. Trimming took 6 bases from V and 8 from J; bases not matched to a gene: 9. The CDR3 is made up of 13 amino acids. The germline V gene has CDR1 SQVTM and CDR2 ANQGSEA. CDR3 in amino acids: CSVTTGSLEKLFF. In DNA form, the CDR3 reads TGCAGCGTGACGACAGGGAGTCTCGAAAAACTGTTTTTT.

As DNA, the CDR3 is TGTGCCAGCAGCCAAACAGGGGAGGGGGACTACACCTTC. Protein: CASSQTGEGDYTF. The chain is built from TRBV4-2 and TRBJ1-2; TRBD1 agrees at 7 bases. The CDR3 runs 13 residues. Germline V gives CDR1 LGHNA, CDR2 YNFKEQ. V lost 2 bases and J lost 10; bases outside the gene matches: 7.

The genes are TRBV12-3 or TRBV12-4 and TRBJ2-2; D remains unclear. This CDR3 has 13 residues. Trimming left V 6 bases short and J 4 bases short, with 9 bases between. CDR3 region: CASRSRTTGELFF. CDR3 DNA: TGTGCCAGCAGATCCCGGACCACCGGGGAGCTGTTTTTT.

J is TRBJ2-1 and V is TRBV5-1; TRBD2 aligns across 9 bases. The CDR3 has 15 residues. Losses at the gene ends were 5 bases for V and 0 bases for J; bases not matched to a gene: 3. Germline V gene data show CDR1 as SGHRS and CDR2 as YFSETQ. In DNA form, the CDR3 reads TGCGCCAGCAGTGGTAGCGGGGGCTCCTACAATGAGCAGTTCTTC. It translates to CASSGSGGSYNEQFF.

The CDR3 bases are TGTGCCAGCAGTTCGGACAGAGAGAGCTACGAGCAGTACTTC. Its translation: CASSSDRESYEQYF. This chain links TRBV6-5 with TRBJ2-7, with TRBD1 as a possible D gene (6 bases). Germline CDR1 reads MNHEY; CDR2 reads SVGAGI. This CDR3 is 14 amino acids long. The V end lost 4 bases, the J end lost 3 bases, and 13 bases lay between the germline ends.

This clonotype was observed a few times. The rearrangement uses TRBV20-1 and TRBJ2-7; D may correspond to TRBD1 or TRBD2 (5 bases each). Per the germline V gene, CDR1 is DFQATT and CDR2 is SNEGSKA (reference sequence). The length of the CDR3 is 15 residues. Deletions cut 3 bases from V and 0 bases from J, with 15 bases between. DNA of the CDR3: TGCAGTGCTAGTTCAGGGACCACAAGCTCCTACGAGCAGTACTTC. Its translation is CSASSGTTSSYEQYF.

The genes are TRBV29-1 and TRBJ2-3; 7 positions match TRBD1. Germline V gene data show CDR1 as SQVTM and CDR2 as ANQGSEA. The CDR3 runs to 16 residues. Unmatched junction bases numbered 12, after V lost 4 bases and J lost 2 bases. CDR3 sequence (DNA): TGCAGCGTTGCGAGGGGACAGTCTATTCTCACAGATACGCAGTATTTT. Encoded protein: CSVARGQSILTDTQYF.

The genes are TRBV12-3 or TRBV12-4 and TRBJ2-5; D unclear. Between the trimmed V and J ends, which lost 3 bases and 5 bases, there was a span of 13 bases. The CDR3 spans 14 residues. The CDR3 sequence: CASSFVVDLETQYF. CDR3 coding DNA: TGTGCCAGCAGTTTCGTGGTAGACCTGGAGACCCAGTACTTC.

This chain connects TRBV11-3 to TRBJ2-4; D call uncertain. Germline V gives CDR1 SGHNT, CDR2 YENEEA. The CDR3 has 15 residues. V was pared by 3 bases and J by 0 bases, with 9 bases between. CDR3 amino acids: CASSFGVTAKNIQYF. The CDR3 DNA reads TGTGCCAGCAGCTTTGGGGTCACAGCCAAAAACATTCAGTACTTC.

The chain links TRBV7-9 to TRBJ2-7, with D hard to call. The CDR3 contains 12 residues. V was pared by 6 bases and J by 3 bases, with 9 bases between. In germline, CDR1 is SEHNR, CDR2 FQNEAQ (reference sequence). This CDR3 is CASRPIHYEQYF. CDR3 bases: TGTGCCAGCAGACCTATCCACTACGAGCAGTACTTC.

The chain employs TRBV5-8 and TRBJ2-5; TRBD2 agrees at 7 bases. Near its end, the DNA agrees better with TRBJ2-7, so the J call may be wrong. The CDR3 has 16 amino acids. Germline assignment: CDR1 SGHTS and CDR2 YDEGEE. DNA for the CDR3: TGTGCCAGCAGCGTCGGACTAGGGGTGAGCTCCTACGAGCAGTACTTC. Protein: CASSVGLGVSSYEQYF.

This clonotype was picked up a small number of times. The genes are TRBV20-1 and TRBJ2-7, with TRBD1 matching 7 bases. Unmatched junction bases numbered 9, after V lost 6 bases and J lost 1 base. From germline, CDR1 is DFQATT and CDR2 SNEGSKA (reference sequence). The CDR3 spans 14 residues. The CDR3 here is CSAARTGDSYEQYF. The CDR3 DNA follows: TGCAGTGCCGCTCGGACAGGCGATTCCTACGAGCAGTACTTC.

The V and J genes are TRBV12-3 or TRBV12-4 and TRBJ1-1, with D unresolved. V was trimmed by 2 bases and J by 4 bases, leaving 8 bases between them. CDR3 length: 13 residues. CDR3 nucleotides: TGTGCCAGCAGTTTAAGGGAGAGCACTGAAGCTTTCTTT. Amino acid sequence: CASSLRESTEAFF.

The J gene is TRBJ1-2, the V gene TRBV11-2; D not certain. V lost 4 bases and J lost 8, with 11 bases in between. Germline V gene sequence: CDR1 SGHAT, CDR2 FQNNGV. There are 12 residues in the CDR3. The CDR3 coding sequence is TGTGCCAGCAGCTCCGGGTACCTAGGCTACACCTTC. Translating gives CASSSGYLGYTF.

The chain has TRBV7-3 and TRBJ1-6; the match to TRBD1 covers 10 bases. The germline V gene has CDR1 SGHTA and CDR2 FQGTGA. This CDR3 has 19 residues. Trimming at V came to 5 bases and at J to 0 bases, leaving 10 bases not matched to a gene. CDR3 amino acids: CASSPPGDRGPSYNSPLHF. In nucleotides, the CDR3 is TGTGCCAGCAGCCCTCCTGGGGACAGGGGCCCCTCCTATAATTCACCCCTCCACTTT.